A selection of T cell receptor beta chains follows, all from one sample in a study of response to subunit inactivated influenza vaccine. A single record per CDR3 protein comes from TCRdb applying MiXCR to the RT-PCR reads. The sample lists roughly 550,000 distinct CDR3 sequences; 20% to 25% were seen once. The same sample was also studied in work on T cells expressing NK-cell markers.

This material consisted of CD4+ T cells sorted from PBMCs, taken about 12 days after vaccination. Source of these receptors: a middle-aged man who received an inactivated influenza vaccine. Each CDR3 is given with its conserved first and last residue. The order of the fields is V gene, clone size, J gene, D gene, CDR3 protein, CDR3 DNA. A D gene is named only where the DNA matches it firmly. Clone size is shown for a subset of rows, as once, few, many or a class of expanded clone.

TRBV9	-	TRBJ2-7	-	CASSVEAREGEQYF	TGTGCCAGCAGCGTAGAGGCCAGGGAAGGCGAGCAGTACTTC
TRBV20-1	-	TRBJ1-5	TRBD1	CSAGQGIQPQHF	TGCAGTGCTGGACAGGGGATTCAGCCCCAGCATTTT
TRBV28	-	TRBJ2-1	-	CASSLSRDEQFF	TGTGCCAGCAGTTTATCCCGCGATGAGCAGTTCTTC
TRBV7-8	many	TRBJ2-1	TRBD2	CASSKHSGSNEQFF	TGTGCCAGCAGCAAACATAGCGGGAGCAATGAGCAGTTCTTC
TRBV29-1	few	TRBJ1-1	-	CSVVQGYTEAFF	TGCAGCGTTGTTCAGGGATACACTGAAGCTTTCTTT
TRBV20-1	few	TRBJ1-1	-	CSARDRGDFEAFF	TGCAGTGCTAGAGACAGGGGAGACTTTGAAGCTTTCTTT
TRBV12-3/TRBV12-4	few	TRBJ2-7	-	CASSLRGTSYEQYF	TGTGCCAGCAGTTTAAGGGGGACCTCCTACGAGCAGTACTTC
TRBV20-1	-	TRBJ2-3	-	CSPVYTDTQYF	TGCAGCCCCGTCTACACAGATACGCAGTATTTT
TRBV9	-	TRBJ2-2	TRBD1	CASSVGGQGIGELFF	TGTGCCAGCAGCGTAGGGGGACAGGGCATCGGGGAGCTGTTTTTT
TRBV7-9	-	TRBJ2-1	TRBD1	CASSLLGTGLSYNEQFF	TGTGCCAGCAGCCTCTTAGGGACAGGTCTTTCCTACAATGAGCAGTTCTTC
TRBV2	-	TRBJ2-1	-	CASSAGRPSYNEQFF	TGTGCCAGCAGTGCGGGGCGCCCGTCCTACAATGAGCAGTTCTTC
TRBV7-3	-	TRBJ1-5	TRBD1	CASSFPGQGNQPQHF	TGTGCCAGCAGCTTTCCAGGACAGGGTAATCAGCCCCAGCATTTT
TRBV11-2	many	TRBJ2-1	TRBD2	CASSLDPLAGEYNEQFF	TGTGCCAGCAGCTTAGACCCTCTAGCGGGAGAATACAATGAGCAGTTCTTC
TRBV20-1	once	TRBJ2-1	-	CSARRGARSYNEQFF	TGCAGTGCTAGACGGGGGGCGCGGTCCTACAATGAGCAGTTCTTC
TRBV5-1	many	TRBJ2-3	-	CASSFGRATDTQYF	TGCGCCAGCAGCTTTGGCAGGGCCACAGATACGCAGTATTTT
TRBV12-3/TRBV12-4	-	TRBJ2-7	-	CASSDRGTYEQYF	TGTGCCAGCAGCGACCGGGGTACCTACGAGCAGTACTTC
TRBV5-5	-	TRBJ2-7	-	CASSLGAAPIYEQYF	TGTGCCAGCAGCTTGGGCGCAGCCCCAATTTACGAGCAGTACTTC
TRBV7-2	-	TRBJ2-7	-	CASSQSLPSSYEQYF	TGTGCCAGCAGCCAAAGCCTACCGAGCTCCTACGAGCAGTACTTC
TRBV3-1	few	TRBJ1-1	-	CASSQIRGATEAFF	TGTGCCAGCAGCCAAATCCGAGGGGCGACGGAAGCTTTCTTT
TRBV25-1	few	TRBJ2-1	-	CASSEFRTETLDEQFF	TGTGCCAGCAGTGAATTTCGGACCGAAACCTTGGATGAGCAGTTCTTC